This T cell receptor beta chain was captured by sequencing in a study of molecular identifiers for immune sequencing clone quantification. Study results and caveats: For effector cells, clones above 20 RNA copies held over 97% of molecules; for naive cells, under 1%.

TCRdb re-analysed the PCR reads in MiXCR, keeping a single row per CDR3 protein. This sample has 35,000 or so distinct CDR3 sequences, with roughly 18% found just once. As CD8+CD4-CCR7+CD45RA+ cells, naive CD8 T cells were sorted. A word on this clonotype: Its antigen remains unidentified.

CDR1 is SEHNR, CDR2 FQNEAQ, per germline (reference sequence). V lost 1 base, J lost 0 bases, and 16 bases lay in between. There are 18 residues in the CDR3. The chain carries TRBV7-9 and TRBJ2-1; unclear D gene. Sequencing was done on a sample of naive CD8+ T cells from blood, with Jurkat cell RNA spiked in. Stated subset: FACS-sorted CD8+CD4-CCR7+CD45RA+ naive T cells. The sequence came from a human donor in good health. Some libraries in this study had Jurkat cell RNA spiked in. This CDR3 is CASSLDGSGLSSYNEQFF. Here the CDR3 DNA reads TGTGCCAGCAGCTTAGATGGGTCTGGGCTATCCTCCTACAATGAGCAGTTCTTC.